Listed here are 23 T cell receptor beta chains from one sample, sequenced in a study of graft-versus-host responses after intestinal transplantation (dated by TCRdb to 2020 to 2022). Libraries were constructed by the immunoSEQ multiplex PCR assay. The source is immuneACCESS, and TCRdb retained only in-frame sequences with V and J called. Part of the clones is not carried over; for the studies checked, unresolved V genes explain less than half of this, and the remainder is unexplained. This sample lists 20,000 to 30,000 clones; 83% were detected once. Of the sample, roughly 1.1% falls within the top ten clones. The specimen was PBMCs, collected roughly 29 days after intestinal transplant. These receptors all stem from a human patient who received an intestinal transplant, so some T cells may come from the graft donor.

The rearrangement uses TRBV19 and TRBJ2-5; D remains ambiguous. The CDR3 consists of 11 residues. Germline V gene lookup returns CDR1 LNHDA and CDR2 SQIVND (reference sequence). The V end was cut by 3 bases, the J end by 2 bases, with 1 base between. CDR3 in amino acids: CASSIQETQYF. The DNA for the CDR3 is TGTGCCAGTAGTATTCAAGAGACCCAGTACTTC.

This clone has a single count. The chain employs TRBV19 and TRBJ2-1; D gene uncertain. The V end was cut by 1 base, the J end by 9 bases, with 13 bases between. This CDR3 has 14 residues. Germline values: CDR1 LNHDA, CDR2 SQIVND (reference sequence). The CDR3 DNA reads as TGTGCCAGTAGTATAGGATCCCAGTCTTTTGAGCAGTTCTTC. Protein sequence: CASSIGSQSFEQFF.

The genes are TRBV7-3 and TRBJ2-5; no clear D. The J call could be wrong; TRBJ2-7 is a better fit for the DNA end. The CDR3 loop spans 14 amino acids. Germline loops: CDR1 SGHTA, CDR2 FQGTGA. The CDR3 reads CASSFPGINSEQYF. In DNA form, the CDR3 reads TGTGCCAGCAGCTTTCCTGGGATAAACAGCGAGCAGTACTTC.

This clone was observed once. The J gene is TRBJ2-7, the V gene TRBV10-2; 8 nucleotides align to TRBD2. The CDR3 covers 14 residues. Germline CDR1 is WSHSY and CDR2 is SAAADI. J lost 0 bases, V lost 5 bases, and 3 bases had no gene match. The CDR3, as DNA: TGCGCCAGCAGTATAGCGGGACTCTCCTACGAGCAGTACTTC. It specifies CASSIAGLSYEQYF.

This clone was observed once. This sequence joins TRBV9 and TRBJ1-4; possibly TRBD1 for D (6 bases). The germline V gene has CDR1 SGDLS and CDR2 YYNGEE. The CDR3 is 17 residues long. Trimming cost V 0 bases and J 2 bases, with 14 bases left between them. The CDR3 protein is CASSVDDLGATNEKLFF. The DNA of the CDR3 is TGTGCCAGCAGCGTAGATGATTTGGGGGCTACTAATGAAAAACTGTTTTTT.

Only one count was recorded for this clone. This chain connects TRBV4-1 to TRBJ2-4; TRBD2 matches at 12 bases. Germline lookup yields CDR1 MGHRA and CDR2 YSYEKL. The CDR3 covers 20 residues. V lost 2 bases to trimming and J lost 0 bases; unmatched junction nucleotides: 11. The CDR3 nucleotides read TGCGCCAGCAGCCAAAAGAGTCTAGCGGGGGGGATTCTAGCCAAAAACATTCAGTACTTC. It codes for CASSQKSLAGGILAKNIQYF.

The chain links TRBV11-2 to TRBJ2-5; no firm D call. Trimming pared 2 bases from V and 5 bases from J, leaving 12 bases between. CDR3 length: 14 residues. Germline V gives CDR1 SGHAT, CDR2 FQNNGV. In nucleotides, the CDR3 is TGTGCCAGCAGCTTATTCGGGTCGTATGAGACCCAGTACTTC. Its protein product is CASSLFGSYETQYF.

The rearrangement joins TRBV27 to TRBJ2-7; TRBD2 matches at 8 bases. The germline V gene has CDR1 MNHEY and CDR2 SMNVEV (reference sequence). This CDR3 has 15 residues. V trimming: 5 bases; J trimming: 1 base; junction bases outside the gene matches: 7. DNA for the CDR3: TGTGCCAGCAGTCAAGGGACTAGAGGGTCCTACGAGCAGTACTTC. Translation gives CASSQGTRGSYEQYF.

The gene calls are TRBV28 and TRBJ1-5; D unresolved. CDR3 length: 13 amino acids. Germline V gives CDR1 MDHEN, CDR2 SYDVKM. The V gene lost 7 bases and the J gene lost 3 bases, with 10 bases spanning the gap. This CDR3 is CASTRSFNQPQHF. The CDR3 coding sequence is TGTGCCAGCACCCGATCCTTCAATCAGCCCCAGCATTTT.

V usage is TRBV4-2 and J usage is TRBJ2-1; 9 nucleotides match TRBD2. The V gene end was trimmed by 0 bases and the J gene end by 0 bases; junction bases not matched to a gene: 9. The CDR3 has 19 residues. Germline assignment: CDR1 LGHNA and CDR2 YNFKEQ. This chain's CDR3 is CASSQESSLAGASYNEQFF. CDR3 in DNA: TGTGCCAGCAGCCAAGAGTCCTCGTTAGCGGGGGCCTCCTACAATGAGCAGTTCTTC.

The chain uses TRBV21-1 and TRBJ2-7; the table's TRBD1 call for D was not verified on the DNA. TRBV21-1 represents a pseudogene. CDR3 size: 12 residues. The CDR3 region has the DNA TGTGCCAGCAGACAACCCGAATATGGGCAGTACTTC. Protein: CASRQPEYGQYF.

V is TRBV11-3 and J is TRBJ2-2; 7 bases match TRBD2. CDR3 length: 18 residues. Germline loops: CDR1 SGHNT, CDR2 YENEEA. Losses at the gene ends were 0 bases for V and 0 bases for J; bases not matched to a gene: 7. CDR3 protein: CASSLDTLAATNTGELFF. DNA of the CDR3: TGTGCCAGCAGCTTAGATACTCTAGCGGCCACGAACACCGGGGAGCTGTTTTTT.

This rearrangement joins TRBV28 to TRBJ1-5, with D unclear. The CDR3 contains 16 residues. The ends were cut back, 0 bases at V and 2 bases at J, with 11 bases in the middle. Germline-derived CDR1 and CDR2 are MDHEN and SYDVKM. In DNA, the CDR3 is TGTGCCAGCAGTTTATGGGTGATGGTTGGCAATCAGCCCCAGCATTTT. It codes for CASSLWVMVGNQPQHF.

The chain employs TRBV4-1 and TRBJ1-3; D might be TRBD1 (6 bases). The CDR3 has 16 amino acids. Deletions cut 4 bases from V and 0 bases from J, with 13 bases between. CDR1 is MGHRA and CDR2 is YSYEKL in the germline V gene. The CDR3 sequence: CASSLDSEFSGNTIYF. As DNA, the CDR3 is TGCGCCAGCAGCCTGGACAGCGAATTCTCTGGAAACACCATATATTTT.

This clone was seen once. The V gene is TRBV28, the J gene TRBJ1-4, with a weak D call TRBD1 (5 bases). Germline CDR1 MDHEN, CDR2 SYDVKM. Trimming shortened V by 2 bases and J by 0 bases, and 10 bases separated the two germline ends. The CDR3 sequence is 16 residues long. CDR3 DNA sequence: TGTGCCAGCAGTTTAGAGCCGACAGCAACTAATGAAAAACTGTTTTTT. Translation gives CASSLEPTATNEKLFF.

The chain recombines TRBV11-3 with TRBJ2-1; TRBD2 might be the D (5 bases). The CDR3 contains 13 residues. V shed 5 bases and J shed 5 bases, with 10 bases lying between them. CDR1 and CDR2 from the germline V gene are SGHNT and YENEEA. The CDR3 DNA sequence: TGTGCCAGCAGCGCAGGACTGAACAATGAGCAGTTCTTC. Its protein product is CASSAGLNNEQFF.

The chain combines TRBV6-6 with TRBJ2-7; D perhaps matches TRBD2 (5 bases). Germline CDR1 reads MNHNY; CDR2 reads SVGAGI (reference sequence). This CDR3 comprises 13 residues. Trimming cost V 5 bases and J 6 bases, with 14 bases left between them. CDR3: CASSPGVVAEQYF. As DNA, the CDR3 is TGTGCCAGCAGTCCCGGGGTAGTAGCCGAGCAGTACTTC.

The V gene is TRBV5-6, the J gene TRBJ2-7, with D uncertain. V was trimmed by 1 base and J by 0 bases, leaving 5 bases between them. The CDR3 consists of 13 residues. Germline-derived CDR1 and CDR2 are SGHDT and YYEEEE. CDR3 protein: CASSLLSSYEQYF. The CDR3, as DNA: TGTGCCAGCAGCTTGCTGAGCTCCTACGAGCAGTACTTC. The complete variable domain, with remaining parts taken from reference TRBV5-6 and TRBJ2-7, reads DAGVTQSPTHLIKTRGQQVTLRCSPKSGHDTVSWYQQALGQGPQFIFQYYEEEERQRGNFPDRFSGHQFPNYSSELNVNALLLGDSALYLCASSLLSSYEQYFGPGTRLTVT.

This clone turned up a few times. This rearrangement joins TRBV6-1 to TRBJ1-6; TRBD1 matches at 8 bases. Losses at the gene ends were 1 base for V and 6 bases for J; bases not matched to a gene: 8. The CDR3 has 17 amino acids. CDR1 is MNHNS and CDR2 is SASEGT in the germline V gene. The CDR3 spells CASSEGGPGQVNSPLHF. The CDR3 DNA reads as TGTGCCAGCAGTGAAGGAGGTCCGGGACAGGTTAATTCACCCCTCCACTTT.

The CDR3, as DNA: TGTGCCAGCCTCGGAGGGACTCTCGCCTACAATGAGCAGTTCTTC. Encoded protein: CASLGGTLAYNEQFF. This chain uses TRBV2 with TRBJ2-1; D possibly corresponds to TRBD2 (6 bases). Germline CDR1 SNHLY, CDR2 FYNNEI. V was shortened by 8 bases and J by 2 bases, with 16 bases between the two germline ends. The CDR3 spans 15 residues.

J is TRBJ2-7 and V is TRBV27; no reliable D call. The CDR3 length is 12 residues. Germline loops: CDR1 MNHEY, CDR2 SMNVEV (reference sequence). The germline V and J ends were trimmed by 7 bases and 1 base, with 8 bases remaining between them. CDR3 nucleotide sequence: TGTGCCAGCACCCCGAGGTCCTACGAGCAGTACTTC. Amino acids: CASTPRSYEQYF.

The gene calls are TRBV27 and TRBJ1-6, with D perhaps matching TRBD1 (6 bases). Germline CDR1 is MNHEY and CDR2 is SMNVEV (reference sequence). The CDR3 is 15 amino acids. The V and J ends lost 2 bases and 6 bases respectively, with 11 bases between them. The CDR3 sequence is CASSLEDRINSPLHF. In DNA, the CDR3 is TGTGCCAGCAGTTTAGAAGACAGGATTAATTCACCCCTCCACTTT.

As DNA, the CDR3 is TGTGCCAGCAGCTTAAGAGGGGGACAAGAGACCCAGTACTTC. Amino acid sequence: CASSLRGGQETQYF. V usage is TRBV11-1 and J usage is TRBJ2-5, with D tentatively TRBD1 (6 bases). With 2 bases removed from V and 2 bases from J, the gap between germline ends came to 9 bases. Germline values: CDR1 SGHAT, CDR2 FQDESV (reference sequence). The CDR3 is 14 amino acids.